What follows describes a single TCR beta chain. This sample is part of a study of T cell changes during pregnancy in multiple sclerosis. The germline V and J ends were trimmed by 4 bases and 5 bases, with 12 bases remaining between them. Per germline, CDR1 MNHEY and CDR2 SMNVEV (reference sequence). The CDR3 covers 14 residues. Clones were sequenced by immunoSEQ multiplex PCR, and TCRdb holds only the in-frame ones, with some missing. The sample consists of 33,000 or so clones, 90% to 95% of them appearing once. Sequencing was performed on CD8+ T cells from peripheral blood mononuclear cells, taken in the second trimester of pregnancy. This clonotype originated in a female donor in good health, enrolled as a control in a pregnancy study. This sequence joins TRBV27 and TRBJ2-1; weak D call: TRBD2 (5 bases). CDR3 amino acids: CASSSNLGDNEQFF. For the CDR3, the DNA is TGTGCCAGCAGTTCAAACCTCGGGGACAATGAGCAGTTCTTC.